The clone carrying this T cell receptor (beta chain) was counted between two and nine times. The antigen remains undetermined. This record belongs to a study of T-cell memory formation after mild COVID-19. About the study: Each donor largely had its own TCR clusters. Study observations and caveats: Contracting clones from day 15 to 85 had balanced CD4/CD8; later expanders favoured CD4+. The main location of contracting CD4+ clones was CM and EM, and that of contracting CD8+ clones was EMRA. Memory sampled before infection contained some responding clones, suggesting cross-reactive memory joined.

TCRdb redid the calling of the 5' RACE reads with MiXCR, one entry per CDR3 protein. Among about 350,000 distinct CDR3 sequences, roughly 14% were seen once, and the ten largest hold roughly a fifth. The V gene lost 7 bases and the J gene lost 5 bases, with 17 bases spanning the gap. The CDR3 is 14 residues long. The chain uses TRBV12-3 or TRBV12-4 and TRBJ1-1, with a tentative D call TRBD1 (5 bases). Input material: PBMCs or a T cell subset sorted from them (not recorded which). The receptor's source is a man aged 18 to 30 who had mild COVID-19 (a few samples of this study predate the infection). Cell type and time point are not known. DNA for the CDR3: TGTGCCAGCATCGAGGGGTCGGCCAGAACTGAAGCTTTCTTT. Translated, it gives CASIEGSARTEAFF.